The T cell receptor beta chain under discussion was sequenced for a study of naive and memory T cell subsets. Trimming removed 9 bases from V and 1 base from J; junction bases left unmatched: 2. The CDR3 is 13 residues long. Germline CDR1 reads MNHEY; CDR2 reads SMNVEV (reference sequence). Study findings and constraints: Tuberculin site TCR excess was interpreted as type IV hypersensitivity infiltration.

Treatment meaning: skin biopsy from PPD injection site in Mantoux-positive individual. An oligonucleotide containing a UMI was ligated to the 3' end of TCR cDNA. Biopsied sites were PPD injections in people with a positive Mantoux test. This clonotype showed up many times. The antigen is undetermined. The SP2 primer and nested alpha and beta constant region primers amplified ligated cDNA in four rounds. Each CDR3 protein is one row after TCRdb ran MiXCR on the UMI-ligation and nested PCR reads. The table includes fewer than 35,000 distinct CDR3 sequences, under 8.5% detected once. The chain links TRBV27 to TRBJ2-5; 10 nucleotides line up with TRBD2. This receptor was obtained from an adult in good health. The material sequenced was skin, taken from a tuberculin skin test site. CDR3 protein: CASGLAVQETQYF. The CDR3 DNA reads TGTGCCAGTGGACTAGCGGTCCAAGAGACCCAGTACTTC.